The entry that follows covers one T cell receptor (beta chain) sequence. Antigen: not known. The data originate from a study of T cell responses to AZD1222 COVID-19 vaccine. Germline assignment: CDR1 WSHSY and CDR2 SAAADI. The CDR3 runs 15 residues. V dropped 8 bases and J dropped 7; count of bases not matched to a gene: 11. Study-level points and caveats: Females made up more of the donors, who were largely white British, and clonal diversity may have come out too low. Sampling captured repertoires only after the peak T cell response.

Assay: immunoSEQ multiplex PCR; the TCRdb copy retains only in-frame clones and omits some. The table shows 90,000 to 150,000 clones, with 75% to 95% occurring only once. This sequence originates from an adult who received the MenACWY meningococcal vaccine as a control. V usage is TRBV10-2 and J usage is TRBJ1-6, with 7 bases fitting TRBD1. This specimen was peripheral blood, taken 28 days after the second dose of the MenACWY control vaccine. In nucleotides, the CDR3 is TGCGCCAGCCTGGAACCTGAGGGGGCAAATTCACCCCTCCACTTT. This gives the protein CASLEPEGANSPLHF.